This entry describes one T cell receptor (beta chain). This entry is derived from a study of blood T cells in healthy people across ages. V trimming: 4 bases; J trimming: 4 bases; junction bases outside the gene matches: 7. The germline CDR1 and CDR2 sequences are SGDLS and YYNGEE. The CDR3 has 17 amino acids. A minimum of 5 micrograms of total RNA was extracted per sample. PCR was performed a second time for roughly 6 to 12 cycles using a sample-barcoded 5' primer and a J-beta primer mix. With 12 random nucleotides, a template-switch adaptor tagged each individual cDNA molecule. TCRdb processed the 5' RACE reads anew with MiXCR; each CDR3 protein has one entry. The sample lists about 780,000 distinct CDR3 sequences; around 25% were seen once. These data were also filed under a second study, of T cells of mothers and their children.

The receptor was isolated from a boy between 10 and 17 years old in good health. The rearrangement uses TRBV9 and TRBJ2-3; 15 bases align to TRBD2. Sequencing used blood. The chain's CDR3 is CASSPRTSGGAPDTQYF. CDR3 DNA sequence: TGTGCCAGCAGCCCCCGGACTAGCGGGGGGGCGCCAGATACGCAGTATTTT.